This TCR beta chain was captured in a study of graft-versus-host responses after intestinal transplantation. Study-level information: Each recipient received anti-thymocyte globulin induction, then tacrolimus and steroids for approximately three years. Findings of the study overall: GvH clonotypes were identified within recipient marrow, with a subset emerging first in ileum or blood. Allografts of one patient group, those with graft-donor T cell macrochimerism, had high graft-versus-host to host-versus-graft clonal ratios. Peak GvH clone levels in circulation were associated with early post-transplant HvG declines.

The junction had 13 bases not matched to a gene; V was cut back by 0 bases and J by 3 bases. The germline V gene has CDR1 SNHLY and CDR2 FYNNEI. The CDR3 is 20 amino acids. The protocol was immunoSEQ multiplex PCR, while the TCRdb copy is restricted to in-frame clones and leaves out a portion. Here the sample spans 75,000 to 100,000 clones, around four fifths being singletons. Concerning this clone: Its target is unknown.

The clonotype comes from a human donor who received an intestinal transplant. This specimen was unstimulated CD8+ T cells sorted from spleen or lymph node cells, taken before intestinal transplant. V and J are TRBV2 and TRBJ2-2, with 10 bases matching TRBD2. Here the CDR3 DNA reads TGTGCCAGCAGTGAAGCGCTTTTAGCGGGGGGCACAGACTACACCGGGGAGCTGTTTTTT. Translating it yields CASSEALLAGGTDYTGELFF.